Shown below are 2 T cell receptor beta chains from a single sample sequenced in a study of regulatory T cells in long-lasting Graves disease. The time point here: newly diagnosed GD, antithyroid drugs for less than 3 months. Isolated PBMC RNA provided the starting material for the TCR library. TCR beta libraries were built with iRepertoire HTBI primers and Arm-PCR of CDR3 regions. TCRdb re-called the multiplex PCR reads through MiXCR, storing one row per CDR3 protein. The sample contains about 560,000 distinct CDR3 sequences, more than 15% of which appear only once. These data were also filed under a second study, of T cells in Graves' hyperthyroidism and ophthalmopathy.

Source: peripheral blood mononuclear cells (PBMCs), taken at new diagnosis, from a patient treated with antithyroid drugs. These receptors were collected from a man between 18 and 29 years old with Graves disease.

This clonotype was recorded many times. One junction end does not reproduce the germline sequence, and a read error may be involved. The V gene is TRBV5-1, the J gene TRBJ2-3; TRBD2 agrees at 13 bases. The CDR3 sequence is 16 residues long. Germline CDR1 and CDR2: SGHRS and YFSETQ. CDR3: CASSPGLAGATDTQYF. Written as DNA, the CDR3 is TGTGCCAGCAGCCCTGGACTAGCGGGAGCGACAGATACGCAGTATTTT.

This clonotype was picked up a small number of times. V is TRBV27 and J is TRBJ2-5, with 11 bases lining up with TRBD2. The CDR3 is 15 residues long. V shed 3 bases and J 4 bases; nucleotides not matched to a gene: 4. Germline-derived CDR1 and CDR2 are MNHEY and SMNVEV (reference sequence). CDR3 DNA sequence: TGTGCCAGCAGTTTTAGCGGGAGGGCTGTAGAGACCCAGTACTTC. Residues: CASSFSGRAVETQYF.